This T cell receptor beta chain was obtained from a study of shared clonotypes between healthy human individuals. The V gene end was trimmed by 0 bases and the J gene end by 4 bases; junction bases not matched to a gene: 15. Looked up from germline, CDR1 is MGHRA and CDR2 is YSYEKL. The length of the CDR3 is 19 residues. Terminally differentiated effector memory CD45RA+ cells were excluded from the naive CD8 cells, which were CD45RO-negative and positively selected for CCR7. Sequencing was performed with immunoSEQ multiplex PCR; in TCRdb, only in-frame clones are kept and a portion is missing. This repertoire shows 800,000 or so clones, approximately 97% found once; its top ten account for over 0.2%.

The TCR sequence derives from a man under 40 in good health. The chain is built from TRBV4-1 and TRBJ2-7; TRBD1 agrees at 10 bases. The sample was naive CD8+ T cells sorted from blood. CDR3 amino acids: CASSQEAQTGDRGFYEQYF. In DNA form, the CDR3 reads TGCGCCAGCAGCCAAGAAGCCCAGACCGGGGACAGGGGATTTTACGAGCAGTACTTC.